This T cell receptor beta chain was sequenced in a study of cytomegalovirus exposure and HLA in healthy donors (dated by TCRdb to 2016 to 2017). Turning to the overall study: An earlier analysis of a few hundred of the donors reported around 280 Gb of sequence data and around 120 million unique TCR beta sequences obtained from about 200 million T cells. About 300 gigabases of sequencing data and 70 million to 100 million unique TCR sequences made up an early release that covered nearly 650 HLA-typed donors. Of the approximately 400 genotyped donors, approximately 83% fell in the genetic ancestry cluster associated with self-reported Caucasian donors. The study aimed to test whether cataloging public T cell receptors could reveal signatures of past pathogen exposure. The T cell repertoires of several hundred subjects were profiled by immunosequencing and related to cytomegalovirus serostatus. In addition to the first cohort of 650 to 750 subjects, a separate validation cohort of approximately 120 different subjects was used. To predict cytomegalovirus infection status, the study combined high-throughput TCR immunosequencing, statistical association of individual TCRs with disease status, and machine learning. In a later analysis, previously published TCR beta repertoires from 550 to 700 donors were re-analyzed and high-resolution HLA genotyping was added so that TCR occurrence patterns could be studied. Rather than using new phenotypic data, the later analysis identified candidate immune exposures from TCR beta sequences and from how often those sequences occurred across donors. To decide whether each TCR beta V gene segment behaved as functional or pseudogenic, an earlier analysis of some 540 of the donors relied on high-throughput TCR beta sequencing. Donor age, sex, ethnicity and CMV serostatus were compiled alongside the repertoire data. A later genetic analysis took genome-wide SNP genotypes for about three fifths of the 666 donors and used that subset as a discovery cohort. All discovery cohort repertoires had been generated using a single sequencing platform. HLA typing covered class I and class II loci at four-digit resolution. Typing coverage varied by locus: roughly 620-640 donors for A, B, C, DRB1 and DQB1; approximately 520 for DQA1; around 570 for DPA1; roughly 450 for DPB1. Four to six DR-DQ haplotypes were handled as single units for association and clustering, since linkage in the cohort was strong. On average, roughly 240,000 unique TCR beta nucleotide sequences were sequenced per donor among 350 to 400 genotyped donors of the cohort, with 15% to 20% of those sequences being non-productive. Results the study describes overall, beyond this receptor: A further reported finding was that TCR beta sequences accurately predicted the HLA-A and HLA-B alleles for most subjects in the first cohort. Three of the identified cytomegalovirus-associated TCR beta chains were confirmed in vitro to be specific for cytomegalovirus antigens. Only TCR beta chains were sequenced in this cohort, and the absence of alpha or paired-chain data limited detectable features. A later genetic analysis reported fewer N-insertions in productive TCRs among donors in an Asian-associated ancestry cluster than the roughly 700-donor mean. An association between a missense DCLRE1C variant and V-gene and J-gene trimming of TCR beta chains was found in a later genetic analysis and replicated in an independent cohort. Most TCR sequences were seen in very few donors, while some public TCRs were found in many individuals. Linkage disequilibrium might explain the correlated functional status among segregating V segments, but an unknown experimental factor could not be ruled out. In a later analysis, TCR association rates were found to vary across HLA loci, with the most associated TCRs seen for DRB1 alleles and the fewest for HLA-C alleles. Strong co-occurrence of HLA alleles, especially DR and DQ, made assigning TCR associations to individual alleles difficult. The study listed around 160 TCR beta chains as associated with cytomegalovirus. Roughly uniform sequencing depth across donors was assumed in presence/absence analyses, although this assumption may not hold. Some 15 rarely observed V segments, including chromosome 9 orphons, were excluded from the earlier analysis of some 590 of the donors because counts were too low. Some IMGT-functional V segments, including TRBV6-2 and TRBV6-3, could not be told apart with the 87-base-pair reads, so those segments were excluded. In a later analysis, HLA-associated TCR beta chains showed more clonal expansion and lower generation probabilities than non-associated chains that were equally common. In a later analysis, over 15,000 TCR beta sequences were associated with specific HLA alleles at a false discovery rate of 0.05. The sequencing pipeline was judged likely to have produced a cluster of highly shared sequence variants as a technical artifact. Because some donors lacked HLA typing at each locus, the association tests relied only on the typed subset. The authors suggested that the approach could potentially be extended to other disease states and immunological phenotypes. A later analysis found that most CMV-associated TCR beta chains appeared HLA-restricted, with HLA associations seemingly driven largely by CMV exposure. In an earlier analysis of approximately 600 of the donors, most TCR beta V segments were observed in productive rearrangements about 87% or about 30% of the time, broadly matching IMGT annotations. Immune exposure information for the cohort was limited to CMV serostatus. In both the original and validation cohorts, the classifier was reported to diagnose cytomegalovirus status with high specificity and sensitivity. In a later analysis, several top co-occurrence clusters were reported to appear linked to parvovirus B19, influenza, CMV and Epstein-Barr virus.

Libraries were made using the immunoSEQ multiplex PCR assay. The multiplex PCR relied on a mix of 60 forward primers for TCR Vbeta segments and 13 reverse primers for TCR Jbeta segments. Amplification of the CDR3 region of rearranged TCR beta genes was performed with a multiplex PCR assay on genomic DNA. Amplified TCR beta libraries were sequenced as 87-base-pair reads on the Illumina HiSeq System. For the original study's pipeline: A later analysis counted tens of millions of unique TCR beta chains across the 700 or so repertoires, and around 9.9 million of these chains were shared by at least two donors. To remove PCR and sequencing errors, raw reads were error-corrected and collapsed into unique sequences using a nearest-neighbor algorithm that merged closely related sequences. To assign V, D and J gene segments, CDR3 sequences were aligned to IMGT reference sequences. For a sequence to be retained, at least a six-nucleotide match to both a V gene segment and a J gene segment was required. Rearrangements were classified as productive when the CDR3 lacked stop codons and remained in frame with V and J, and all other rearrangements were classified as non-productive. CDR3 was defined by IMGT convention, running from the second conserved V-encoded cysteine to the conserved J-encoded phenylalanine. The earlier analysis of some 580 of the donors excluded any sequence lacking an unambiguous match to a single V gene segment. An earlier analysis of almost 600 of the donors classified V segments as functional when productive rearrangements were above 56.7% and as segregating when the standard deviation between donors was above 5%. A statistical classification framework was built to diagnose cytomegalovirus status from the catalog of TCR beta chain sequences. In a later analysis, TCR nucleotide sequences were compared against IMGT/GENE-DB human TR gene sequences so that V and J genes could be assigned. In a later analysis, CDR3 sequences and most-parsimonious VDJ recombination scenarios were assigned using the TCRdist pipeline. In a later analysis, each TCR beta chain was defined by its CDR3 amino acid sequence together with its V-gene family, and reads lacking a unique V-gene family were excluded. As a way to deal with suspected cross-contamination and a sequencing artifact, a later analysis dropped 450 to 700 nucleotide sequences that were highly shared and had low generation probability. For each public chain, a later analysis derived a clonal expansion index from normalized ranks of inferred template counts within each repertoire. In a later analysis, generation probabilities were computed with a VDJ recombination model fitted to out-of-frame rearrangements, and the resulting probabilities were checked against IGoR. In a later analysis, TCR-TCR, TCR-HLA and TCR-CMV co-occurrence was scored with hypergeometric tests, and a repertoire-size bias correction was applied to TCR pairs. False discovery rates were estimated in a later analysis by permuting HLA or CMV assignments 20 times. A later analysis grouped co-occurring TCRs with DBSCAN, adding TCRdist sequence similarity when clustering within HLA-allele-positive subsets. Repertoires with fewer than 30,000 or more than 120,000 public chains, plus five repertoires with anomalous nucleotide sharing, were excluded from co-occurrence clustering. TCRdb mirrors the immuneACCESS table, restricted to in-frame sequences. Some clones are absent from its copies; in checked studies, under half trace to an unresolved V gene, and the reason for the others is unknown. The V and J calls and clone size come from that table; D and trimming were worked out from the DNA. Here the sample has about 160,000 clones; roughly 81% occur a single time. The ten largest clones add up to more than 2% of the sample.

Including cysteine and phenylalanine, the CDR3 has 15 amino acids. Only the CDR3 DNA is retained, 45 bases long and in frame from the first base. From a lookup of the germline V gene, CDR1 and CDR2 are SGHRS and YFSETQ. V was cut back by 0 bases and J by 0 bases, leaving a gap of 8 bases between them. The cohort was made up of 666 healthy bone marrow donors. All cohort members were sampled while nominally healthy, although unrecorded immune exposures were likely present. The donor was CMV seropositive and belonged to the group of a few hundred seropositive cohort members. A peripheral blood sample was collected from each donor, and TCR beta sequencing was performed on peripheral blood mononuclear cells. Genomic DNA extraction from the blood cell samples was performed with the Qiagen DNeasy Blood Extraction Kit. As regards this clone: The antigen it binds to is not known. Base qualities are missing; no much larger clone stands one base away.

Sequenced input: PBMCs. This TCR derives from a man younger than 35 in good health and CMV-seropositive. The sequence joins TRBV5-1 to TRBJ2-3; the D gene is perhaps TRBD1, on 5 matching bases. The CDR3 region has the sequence CASSLVGASTDTQYF. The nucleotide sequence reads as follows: TGCGCCAGCAGCTTGGTTGGGGCCAGCACAGATACGCAGTATTTT.